Sequencing of this T cell receptor (beta chain) was carried out in a study of tumor-infiltrating lymphocytes in localized non-small cell lung cancer. General study points: Immunotypes IM1 and IM2 had similar TCR-derived T-cell fractions.

Method: immunoSEQ multiplex PCR; TCRdb's copy keeps in-frame clones and lacks some. The table includes about 6,400 clones, around 70% detected once. CDR1 MNHNS and CDR2 SASEGT come from the germline V gene. This CDR3 comprises 13 residues. With 2 bases removed from V and 2 bases from J, the gap between germline ends came to 7 bases. As concerns this clone: No antigen is known for it.

This sequence was found in a human donor with non-small cell lung cancer. The chain is built from TRBV6-1 and TRBJ2-7; D unresolved. Material for sequencing was uninvolved lung tissue not adjacent to the tumor. The CDR3 DNA reads TGTGCCAGCAGTGAAAGAGAACCCTACGAGCAGTACTTC. As protein: CASSEREPYEQYF.